This entry lists 32 T cell receptor beta chains sequenced from one sample in a study of cytomegalovirus exposure and HLA in healthy donors. Sequencing used immunoSEQ multiplex PCR; TCRdb keeps in-frame clones, though not all of them. The sample holds around 110,000 clones; approximately 90% are singletons and the top ten take more than 1.5%. The sample consisted of PBMCs. The receptors were gathered from a woman between 18 and 29 years old in good health and CMV-seropositive.

In DNA form, the CDR3 reads TGTGCCAGCAGCCCGATGGACAGGGCGGGCAATCAGCCCCAGCATTTT. This codes for CASSPMDRAGNQPQHF. The rearrangement links TRBV7-8 to TRBJ1-5; 8 bases map to TRBD1. Per the germline V gene, CDR1 is SGHVS and CDR2 is FQNEAQ. This CDR3 is built from 16 residues. Trimming cost V 5 bases and J 2 bases; bases outside gene matches: 8.

The rearrangement links TRBV19 to TRBJ1-2; possible D gene TRBD1, 5 bases. CDR1 and CDR2 (germline): LNHDA, SQIVND (reference sequence). V was cut by 7 bases and J by 8 bases, with 20 bases left in between. This CDR3 region has 14 residues. The CDR3 spells CASTRVPNFQGYTF. Written as DNA, the CDR3 is TGTGCCAGTACCAGGGTGCCCAACTTTCAAGGCTACACCTTC.

The rearrangement uses TRBV4-1 and TRBJ2-3; D may be TRBD2 (6 bases). V lost 4 bases to trimming and J lost 7 bases, with 12 bases between them. Germline CDR1 and CDR2: MGHRA and YSYEKL. This CDR3 has 13 residues. The CDR3 region is CASSPSDGNTQYF. The DNA of the CDR3 is TGCGCCAGCAGCCCTAGCGACGGGAATACGCAGTATTTT.

CDR3 nucleotide sequence: TGTGCCAGCAGCGCCACCGGGACAGGGGGCCGCACCGGGGAGCTGTTTTTT. This gives the protein CASSATGTGGRTGELFF. The V gene is TRBV9, the J gene TRBJ2-2; 12 bases fit TRBD1. The CDR3 is 17 residues long. Germline assignment: CDR1 SGDLS and CDR2 YYNGEE. J was trimmed by 4 bases and V by 3 bases; bases with no gene match: 7.

The chain has TRBV18 and TRBJ1-1; TRBD1 might be the D (6 bases). From germline, CDR1 is KGHSH and CDR2 LQKENI. Trimming took off 5 bases at V and 2 bases at J, with 12 bases between the two ends. There are 14 residues in the CDR3. The CDR3 spells CASSRTDVNTEAFF. The CDR3 DNA sequence: TGTGCCAGCTCAAGGACAGACGTAAACACTGAAGCTTTCTTT.

The sample holds one count of this clone. The genes are TRBV2 and TRBJ2-7; TRBD2 matches 7 bases. V was clipped by 4 bases and J by 3 bases; unmatched bases: 6. CDR1 SNHLY and CDR2 FYNNEI come from the germline V gene. This CDR3 has 14 amino acids. CDR3 nucleotides: TGTGCCAGCAGTGGCGGGGGTCGGTTCTACGAGCAGTACTTC. Protein: CASSGGGRFYEQYF.

This clone has only one observation. The V call is TRBV7-9, the J call TRBJ2-1; 9 bases map to TRBD1. J was trimmed by 12 bases and V by 5 bases; bases with no gene match: 11. The CDR3 has 14 amino acids. Germline CDR1 reads SEHNR; CDR2 reads FQNEAQ (reference sequence). The DNA of the CDR3 is TGTGCCAGCAGCCCACCGGGACAGGGCTTGGGGCAGTTCTTC. This sequence encodes CASSPPGQGLGQFF.

This clone was seen a single time. The rearrangement joins TRBV7-6 to TRBJ1-1; tentatively, D is TRBD1 (5 bases). The V gene's germline CDR1 is SGHVS and CDR2 FNYEAQ. Between the trimmed V and J ends, which lost 1 base and 0 bases, there was a span of 9 bases. The CDR3 is 15 residues long. CDR3 sequence (DNA): TGTGCCAGCAGCTTAGAGACAGAGTTGAACACTGAAGCTTTCTTT. Amino acid sequence: CASSLETELNTEAFF.

The gene calls are TRBV7-9 and TRBJ2-1; TRBD1 agrees at 8 bases. This CDR3 is built from 16 residues. V lost 1 base and J lost 8; bases outside the gene matches: 10. Per the germline V gene, CDR1 is SEHNR and CDR2 is FQNEAQ (reference sequence). The CDR3 DNA reads TGTGCCAGCAGCTTAGTAGGGACAGGTGGTAACGATGAGCAGTTCTTC. Protein: CASSLVGTGGNDEQFF.

This clone was detected only once. The chain combines TRBV5-1 with TRBJ1-5; 8 bases are a match to TRBD1. The CDR3 covers 18 residues. Germline V gives CDR1 SGHRS, CDR2 YFSETQ. The J segment lost 2 bases and the V segment lost 0 bases, leaving 10 bases of the junction unmatched. CDR3 sequence reads: CASSLEPQGALGNQPQHF. The DNA for the CDR3 is TGCGCCAGCAGCTTGGAGCCCCAGGGGGCCTTGGGCAATCAGCCCCAGCATTTT.

The genes are TRBV18 and TRBJ1-5, with 8 bases lining up with TRBD1. CDR1 KGHSH and CDR2 LQKENI come from the germline V gene. Germline trimming cut 6 bases from V and 8 bases from J; bases unmatched to any gene: 24. The CDR3 is 19 amino acids. The DNA of the CDR3 is TGTGCCAGCTCGCCCGGCATCAGTGGGGACAGGCGATTCAGGGAGCCCCAGCATTTT. It specifies CASSPGISGDRRFREPQHF. Variable domain in full (rest from reference TRBV18 and TRBJ1-5): NAGVMQNPRHLVRRRGQEARLRCSPMKGHSHVYWYRQLPEEGLKFMVYLQKENIIDESGMPKERFSAEFPKEGPSILRIQQVVRGDSAAYFCASSPGISGDRRFREPQHFGDGTRLSIL.

The chain links TRBV7-9 to TRBJ1-2; D possibly corresponds to TRBD1 (5 bases). Trimming stripped 5 bases from V and 2 bases from J, with 12 bases between. CDR3 size: 14 residues. Germline lookup yields CDR1 SEHNR and CDR2 FQNEAQ (reference sequence). The CDR3 sequence: CASSVPGGNYGYTF. The CDR3 nucleotides read TGTGCCAGCAGCGTACCCGGGGGAAACTATGGCTACACCTTC.

This clone has just one count. The chain joins TRBV15 to TRBJ1-4; D unclear. V lost 2 bases and J 0 bases, leaving 10 bases between the germline ends. CDR3 length: 16 residues. Germline lookup yields CDR1 LNHNV and CDR2 YYDKDF (reference sequence). The CDR3 nucleotides are TGTGCCACCAGCAGAACCGGGTACACAACTAATGAAAAACTGTTTTTT. As protein: CATSRTGYTTNEKLFF.

V is TRBV2 and J is TRBJ1-4; possibly TRBD1 for D (6 bases). Trimming shortened V by 4 bases and J by 6 bases, and 12 bases separated the two germline ends. CDR3 length equals 14 residues. CDR1 is SNHLY and CDR2 is FYNNEI in the germline V gene. The CDR3 nucleotides read TGTGCCAGCAGTGCTACAGGGTTCGATGAAAAACTGTTTTTT. As protein: CASSATGFDEKLFF.

The chain uses TRBV4-1 and TRBJ2-1; 8 nucleotides agree with TRBD2. The V gene's germline CDR1 is MGHRA and CDR2 YSYEKL. Trimming at V came to 1 base and at J to 3 bases, leaving 11 bases not matched to a gene. There are 18 residues in the CDR3. CDR3 sequence reads: CASSQVEGAGANYNEQFF. CDR3 bases: TGCGCCAGCAGCCAAGTTGAGGGAGCGGGGGCCAACTACAATGAGCAGTTCTTC.

The rearrangement joins TRBV5-4 to TRBJ2-5; 7 positions agree with TRBD1. Germline CDR1 SGHNT, CDR2 YYREEE (reference sequence). This CDR3 has 13 residues. V shed 2 bases, J shed 5 bases, and the junction held 3 bases outside the gene matches. The CDR3 loop reads CASSFRGIETQYF. The CDR3 DNA follows: TGTGCCAGCAGCTTCAGGGGGATCGAGACCCAGTACTTC.

The chain employs TRBV5-1 and TRBJ2-3, with unresolved D. Trimming pared 0 bases from V and 0 bases from J, leaving 11 bases between. From germline, CDR1 is SGHRS and CDR2 YFSETQ. This CDR3 spans 16 amino acids. CDR3 in DNA: TGCGCCAGCAGCTTGGGTTGGCAGACTAGCACAGATACGCAGTATTTT. It codes for CASSLGWQTSTDTQYF.

The V and J genes are TRBV5-4 and TRBJ2-2; 9 bases are shared with TRBD1. V was pared by 3 bases and J by 4 bases, with 4 bases of the junction left unmatched. CDR1 and CDR2 (germline): SGHNT, YYREEE (reference sequence). The CDR3 contains 15 residues. For the CDR3, the DNA is TGTGCCAGCAGCTCGGCGGGACAGGGCACCGGGGAGCTGTTTTTT. It is translated as CASSSAGQGTGELFF.

This clone was picked up one time. The genes are TRBV4-1 and TRBJ2-7; D may be TRBD2 (7 bases). In germline, CDR1 is MGHRA, CDR2 YSYEKL. Trimming left V 1 base short and J 2 bases short, with 15 bases between. This CDR3 has 16 amino acids. CDR3 protein: CASSQGPGAGAYEQYF. In DNA form, the CDR3 reads TGCGCCAGCAGCCAAGGCCCGGGGGCGGGGGCCTACGAGCAGTACTTC.

V and J are TRBV7-9 and TRBJ1-5, with D unresolved. Germline CDR1 SEHNR, CDR2 FQNEAQ (reference sequence). Deletions cut 3 bases from V and 7 bases from J, with 10 bases between. The CDR3 has 13 residues. The CDR3 DNA follows: TGTGCCAGCAGCTTGAGGGTCCAACAGCCCCAGCATTTT. This gives the protein CASSLRVQQPQHF.

V gene TRBV25-1 combines with J gene TRBJ2-3, with a tentative D call TRBD2 (6 bases). The CDR3 length is 17 residues. Trimming shortened V by 0 bases and J by 3 bases, and 16 bases separated the two germline ends. From germline, CDR1 is MGHDK and CDR2 SYGVNS. CDR3 residues: CASSEYGGWPVTDTQYF. CDR3 sequence (DNA): TGTGCCAGCAGTGAATACGGGGGTTGGCCCGTAACAGATACGCAGTATTTT.

The chain joins TRBV11-3 to TRBJ2-3, with no clear D. Germline CDR1 reads SGHNT; CDR2 reads YENEEA. Trimming pared 0 bases from V and 6 bases from J, leaving 7 bases between. The CDR3 totals 13 residues. CDR3 sequence (DNA): TGTGCCAGCAGCTTAGATTCACGGGATACGCAGTATTTT. Protein: CASSLDSRDTQYF.

In this sample, this clone turned up once. The chain recombines TRBV7-9 with TRBJ2-1; 9 bases fit TRBD1. Germline V gene sequence: CDR1 SEHNR, CDR2 FQNEAQ (reference sequence). The CDR3 is 16 residues long. The junction had 9 bases not matched to a gene; V was cut back by 3 bases and J by 6 bases. Here the CDR3 DNA reads TGTGCCAGCAGCTTCCTCCCGGGACAGGGACCCAATGAGCAGTTCTTC. Translation: CASSFLPGQGPNEQFF.

The rearrangement links TRBV6-5 to TRBJ1-6; 8 bases align to TRBD1. The length of the CDR3 is 14 residues. Per germline, CDR1 MNHEY and CDR2 SVGAGI. The trim removed 8 bases at V and 5 bases at J, leaving 5 bases unmatched. Here the CDR3 DNA reads TGTGCCAGCCAGGACAGGGTTAATAATTCACCCCTCCACTTT. Amino acid sequence: CASQDRVNNSPLHF.

The J gene is TRBJ2-3, the V gene TRBV7-9; 7 nucleotides match TRBD1. V lost 5 bases, J lost 6 bases, and 11 bases stayed unmatched. The V gene's germline CDR1 is SEHNR and CDR2 FQNEAQ (reference sequence). The CDR3 runs to 15 residues. DNA of the CDR3: TGTGCCAGCAGCCCGTTGACAGGGAGTCGGGATACGCAGTATTTT. Translating gives CASSPLTGSRDTQYF.

This chain links TRBV9 with TRBJ2-7; possible D gene TRBD2, 5 bases. Germline loops: CDR1 SGDLS, CDR2 YYNGEE. The CDR3 covers 14 residues. V was trimmed by 0 bases and J by 0 bases, leaving 7 bases between them. The CDR3 DNA is TGTGCCAGCAGCGTAGGGGAGAGCTCCTACGAGCAGTACTTC. It is translated as CASSVGESSYEQYF.

This clone was detected once. The chain employs TRBV7-8 and TRBJ2-5, with TRBD1 matching over 7 bases. V lost 10 bases to trimming and J lost 2 bases; unmatched junction nucleotides: 7. The CDR3 contains 13 residues. From germline, CDR1 is SGHVS and CDR2 FQNEAQ. The CDR3 here is CAILTGVQETQYF. In DNA, the CDR3 is TGTGCCATCCTCACAGGGGTTCAAGAGACCCAGTACTTC.

This clone appeared a single time. The chain recombines TRBV7-9 with TRBJ2-1, with 8 bases that match TRBD1. Germline loops: CDR1 SEHNR, CDR2 FQNEAQ (reference sequence). CDR3 size: 15 residues. Losses at the gene ends were 6 bases for V and 4 bases for J; bases not matched to a gene: 8. As DNA, the CDR3 is TGTGCCAGCAGTTCCCCGGGACAGGCTTACAATGAGCAGTTCTTC. Residues: CASSSPGQAYNEQFF.

V gene TRBV5-4 combines with J gene TRBJ1-2; 8 positions match TRBD1. The CDR3 sequence is 18 residues long. Germline trimming cut 4 bases from V and 2 bases from J; bases unmatched to any gene: 16. Germline-derived CDR1 and CDR2 are SGHNT and YYREEE (reference sequence). CDR3 sequence: CASSRGGQGGGRNYGYTF. In DNA form, the CDR3 reads TGTGCCAGCAGCCGAGGCGGACAGGGAGGGGGGAGGAACTATGGCTACACCTTC.

This clone has a single count. The chain combines TRBV5-4 with TRBJ1-1; D gene unclear. Germline-derived CDR1 and CDR2 are SGHNT and YYREEE (reference sequence). The CDR3 is 16 amino acids. The V end lost 5 bases, the J end lost 2 bases, and 19 bases lay between the germline ends. The CDR3, as DNA: TGTGCCAGCAGGGGTGCACCTACGCTGACTAACACTGAAGCTTTCTTT. Translation: CASRGAPTLTNTEAFF.

The rearrangement links TRBV2 to TRBJ1-2; D gene uncertain. CDR1 is SNHLY and CDR2 is FYNNEI in the germline V gene. The CDR3 loop spans 13 amino acids. The ends were cut back, 6 bases at V and 3 bases at J, with 11 bases in the middle. The CDR3 bases are TGTGCCAGCAGCCCCAGTGAGGACTATGGCTACACCTTC. This gives the protein CASSPSEDYGYTF.

The chain has TRBV28 and TRBJ2-7, with TRBD1 matching over 9 bases. This CDR3 region has 15 residues. V dropped 4 bases and J dropped 6; count of bases not matched to a gene: 10. CDR1 MDHEN and CDR2 SYDVKM come from the germline V gene. The CDR3 protein is CASSSRQGEGIEQYV. The CDR3 DNA reads as TGTGCCAGCAGTTCCCGACAGGGGGAAGGTATCGAGCAGTACGTC.